This paragraph reports one T cell receptor (beta chain). Random hexamers primed reverse transcription of about 0.45 to 1 ug RNA. Amplification of TCR beta CDR3 spanned 54 Vbeta and 13 Jbeta via immunoSEQ multiplex PCR. One entry per CDR3 protein results from TCRdb running MiXCR on the immunoSEQ multiplex PCR reads. This sample yields roughly 200,000 distinct CDR3 sequences, of which over 90% are seen a single time; about 0.1% belongs to the top ten. CD8+ and CD4+ T cells were negatively isolated; TEMRA cells were FACS-enriched. The sample belongs to a study of CD8 T cells in Susac syndrome. Study overall: Patients with Susac syndrome were therapy-naive, treated with corticosteroids, or treated with intravenous immunoglobulin alone when blood was collected.

This clonotype was sampled from a human donor with Susac syndrome. The sequencing input was CD4+ T cells from PBMCs.

The CDR3 DNA reads as TGTGCCAGTAGTATCGGCTCACCGAGAGGTGGCTACACCTTC. Amino acid sequence: CASSIGSPRGGYTF. This chain connects TRBV19 to TRBJ1-2; no clear D. The CDR3 contains 14 residues. Looked up from germline, CDR1 is LNHDA and CDR2 is SQIVND (reference sequence). Trimming took 3 bases from V and 7 from J, leaving 15 bases between them. The full variable domain, its missing parts supplied by reference TRBV19 and TRBJ1-2, is DGGITQSPKYLFRKEGQNVTLSCEQNLNHDAMYWYRQDPGQGLRLIYYSQIVNDFQKGDIAEGYSVSREKKESFPLTVTSAQKNPTAFYLCASSIGSPRGGYTFGSGTRLTVV.